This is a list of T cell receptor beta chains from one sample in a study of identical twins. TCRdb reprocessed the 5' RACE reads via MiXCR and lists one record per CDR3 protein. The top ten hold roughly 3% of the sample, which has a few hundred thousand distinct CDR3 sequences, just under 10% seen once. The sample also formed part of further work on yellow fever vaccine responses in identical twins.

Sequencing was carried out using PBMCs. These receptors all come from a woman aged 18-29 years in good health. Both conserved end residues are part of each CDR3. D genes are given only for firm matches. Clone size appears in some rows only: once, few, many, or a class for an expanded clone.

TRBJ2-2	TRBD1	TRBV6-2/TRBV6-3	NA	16	TGTGCCAGCAGTTCCTGGACAGGGTTAAACACCGGGGAGCTGTTTTTT	CASSSWTGLNTGELFF
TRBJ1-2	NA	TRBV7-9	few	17	TGTGCCAGCAGCTTAAGGGAACCGATAGGAATCGGGTGGGGCTACACCTTC	CASSLREPIGIGWGYTF
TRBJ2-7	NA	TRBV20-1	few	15	TGCAGTGCTAGAGATGGGGCAGGGCGGCCCTACGAGCAGTACTTC	CSARDGAGRPYEQYF
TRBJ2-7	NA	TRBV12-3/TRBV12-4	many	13	TGTGCCAGCAGTCTGACTGCTACCTACGAGCAGTACTTC	CASSLTATYEQYF
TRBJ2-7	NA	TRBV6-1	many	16	TGTGCCAGCAGTGACCCCAGGGGCCTTAGCTCCTACGAGCAGTACTTC	CASSDPRGLSSYEQYF
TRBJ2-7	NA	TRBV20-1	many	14	TGCAGTGCTAGAGATGTTGGGATCCCTACGAGGCAGTACTTC	CSARDVGIPTRQYF
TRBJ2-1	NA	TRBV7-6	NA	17	TGTGCCAGCAGCCCCACCCCGGGACCAATGCCAGGCGATGAGCAGTTCTTC	CASSPTPGPMPGDEQFF
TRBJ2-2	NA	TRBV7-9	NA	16	TGTGCCAGCAGCTTAGTACTCAGGGGGAACACCGGGGAGCTGTTTTTT	CASSLVLRGNTGELFF
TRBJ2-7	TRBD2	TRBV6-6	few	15	TGTGCCAGCAGTACCTCCTCGGGGGGAACCTACGAGCAGTACTTC	CASSTSSGGTYEQYF
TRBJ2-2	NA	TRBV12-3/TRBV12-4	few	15	TGTGCCAGCAGTCCACGTGGGGGCTCGATCGGGGAGCTGTTTTTT	CASSPRGGSIGELFF
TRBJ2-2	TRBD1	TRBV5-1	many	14	TGCGCCAGCAGCTTGGGACAGGGACCCGGGGAGCTGTTTTTT	CASSLGQGPGELFF
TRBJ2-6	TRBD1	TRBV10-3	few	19	TGTGCCATCAGTGAGGAACCGGGACAGGGATTCTCTGGGGCCAACGTCCTGACTTTC	CAISEEPGQGFSGANVLTF
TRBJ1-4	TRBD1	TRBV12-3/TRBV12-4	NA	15	TGTGCCAGCAGACGTACAGGGGCAACTAATGAAAAACTGTTTTTT	CASRRTGATNEKLFF
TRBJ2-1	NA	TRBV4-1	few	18	TGCGCCAGCAGCCAAGAGGGCCAGGGGCTAGTCAGTTTCGATGAGCAGTTCTTC	CASSQEGQGLVSFDEQFF
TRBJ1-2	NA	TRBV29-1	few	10	TGCAGCGTTGACACCTATGGCTACACCTTC	CSVDTYGYTF
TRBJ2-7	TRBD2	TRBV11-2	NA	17	TGTGCCAGCAGCACCTCCGGGACTAGCGAACACTCCTACGAGCAGTACTTC	CASSTSGTSEHSYEQYF
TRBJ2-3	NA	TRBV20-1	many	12	TGCAGTGCTGAGGGGGGCACAGATACGCAGTATTTT	CSAEGGTDTQYF
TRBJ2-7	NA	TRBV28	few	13	TGTGCCAGCAGGGGAGGCAGGCCCCAAGTCCTGTACTTC	CASRGGRPQVLYF
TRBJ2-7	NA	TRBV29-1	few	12	TGCAGCGCCCGGGACGGCCCCTACGAGCAGTACTTC	CSARDGPYEQYF
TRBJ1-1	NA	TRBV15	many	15	TGTGCCACCAGCCTAGGGGGGGTACCGAACACTGAAGCTTTCTTT	CATSLGGVPNTEAFF
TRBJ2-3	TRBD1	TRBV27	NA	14	TGTGCCAGCCGAAGAGAGGGGGCCACAGATACGCAGTATTTT	CASRREGATDTQYF
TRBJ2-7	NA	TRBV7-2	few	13	TGTGCCAGCAGCTTGGTAGCGGCTTACGAGCAGTACTTC	CASSLVAAYEQYF
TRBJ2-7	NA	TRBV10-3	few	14	TGTGCCATCAGGGGACAATTGAGATCCTACGAGCAGTACTTC	CAIRGQLRSYEQYF
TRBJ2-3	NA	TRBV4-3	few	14	TGCGCCAGCAGCCAAGGGGGGAACGGGGATACGCAGTATTTT	CASSQGGNGDTQYF
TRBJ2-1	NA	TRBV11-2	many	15	TGTGCCAGCAGCCCCTATGTGGGGGGGCAAGGTGAGCAGTTCTTC	CASSPYVGGQGEQFF
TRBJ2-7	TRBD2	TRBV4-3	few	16	TGCGCCAGCAGCCAAGACCGAGGGACTAGTGGCTACGAGCAGTACTTC	CASSQDRGTSGYEQYF
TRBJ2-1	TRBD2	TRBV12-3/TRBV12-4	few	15	TGTGCCAGCAGTTCCGTGGCGGGAGGGAGGAATGAGCAGTTCTTC	CASSSVAGGRNEQFF
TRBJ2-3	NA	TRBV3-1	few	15	TGTGCCAGCAGCCAGAGAGCACCTAGGGGGGATACGCAGTATTTT	CASSQRAPRGDTQYF
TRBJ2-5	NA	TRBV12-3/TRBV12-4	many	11	TGTGCCAGCACCGCTGGAGAGACCCAGTACTTC	CASTAGETQYF
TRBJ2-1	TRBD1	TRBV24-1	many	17	TGTGCCACCAGTGATAGCTCGTACAGGGGCTCCTACAATGAGCAGTTCTTC	CATSDSSYRGSYNEQFF
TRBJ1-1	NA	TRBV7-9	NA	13	TGTGCCAGCAGCTTAGCGGAGGGGGGACGGGCTTTCTTT	CASSLAEGGRAFF
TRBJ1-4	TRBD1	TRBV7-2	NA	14	TGTGCCAGCAGCTTTGACAGGGGTATCGAAAAACTGTTTTTT	CASSFDRGIEKLFF
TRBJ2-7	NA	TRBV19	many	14	TGTGCCAGTAGTATAAGTGGGAGCGGCTACGAGCAGTACTTC	CASSISGSGYEQYF
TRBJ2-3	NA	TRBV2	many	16	TGTGCCAGCAGTGAAAGTCCAACGGGGATAGGAGATACGCAGTATTTT	CASSESPTGIGDTQYF
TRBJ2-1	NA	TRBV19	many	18	TGTGCCAGTAGTATATCCGGTGGGGGGGGCGCCTCCTACAATGAGCAGTTCTTC	CASSISGGGGASYNEQFF
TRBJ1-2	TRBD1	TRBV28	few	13	TGTGCCAGCAGCCCCCGGGACAGGGGAGGCTACACCTTC	CASSPRDRGGYTF
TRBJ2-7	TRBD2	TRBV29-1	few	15	TGCAGCGTTGTCAAACTAGCGGGAGTGACCTACGAGCAGTACTTC	CSVVKLAGVTYEQYF
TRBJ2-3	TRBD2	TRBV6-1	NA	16	TGTGCCAGCAGGAAGGAAGGGACTATCTCTACAGATACGCAGTATTTT	CASRKEGTISTDTQYF
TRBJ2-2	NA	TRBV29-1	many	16	TGCAGCGCCGCGGGAATCGGGGATCTGGGCACCGGGGAGCTGTTTTTT	CSAAGIGDLGTGELFF
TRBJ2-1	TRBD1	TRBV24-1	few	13	TGTGCCACCAGGGGGACAGGGTCGGATGAGCAGTTCTTC	CATRGTGSDEQFF
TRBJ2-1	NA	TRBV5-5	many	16	TGTGCCAGCAGCACCATTTGGACAGTAACCTACAATGAGCAGTTCTTC	CASSTIWTVTYNEQFF
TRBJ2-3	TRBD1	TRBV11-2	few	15	TGTGCCAGCAGCTTTAGACAGGGATTTAAAGATACGCAGTATTTT	CASSFRQGFKDTQYF
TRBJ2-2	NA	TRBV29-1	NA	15	TGCAGCGTTGAAGGCGGGGGCGCGGGCACCGGGGAGCTGTTTTTT	CSVEGGGAGTGELFF
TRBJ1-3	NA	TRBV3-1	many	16	TGTGCCAGCAGCCAAGCGGGACGGAGCTTTGGAAACACCATATATTTT	CASSQAGRSFGNTIYF
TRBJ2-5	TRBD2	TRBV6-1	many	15	TGTGCCAGCAGTACACTAGCGGGAGGGGAAGAGACCCAGTACTTC	CASSTLAGGEETQYF
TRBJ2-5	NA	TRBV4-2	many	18	TGTGCCAGCAGCCGGCTTGTCGGGGGCAGGGAGACCCAAGAGACCCAGTACTTC	CASSRLVGGRETQETQYF
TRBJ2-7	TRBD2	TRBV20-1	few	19	TGCAGTGCGCCCCCCGGACAGGGGATAGCGGGGGGGTATTCCTACGAGCAGTACTTC	CSAPPGQGIAGGYSYEQYF
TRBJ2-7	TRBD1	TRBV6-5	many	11	TGTGCCAGCAGGACAGGGTACGAGCAGTACTTC	CASRTGYEQYF
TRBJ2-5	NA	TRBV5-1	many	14	TGCGCCAGCAGCTTGGGCGGGGCCACGGAGACCCAGTACTTC	CASSLGGATETQYF
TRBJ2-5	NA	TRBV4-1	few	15	TGCGCCAGCAGCCAAGATACGGGAACAAGTGAGACCCAGTACTTC	CASSQDTGTSETQYF